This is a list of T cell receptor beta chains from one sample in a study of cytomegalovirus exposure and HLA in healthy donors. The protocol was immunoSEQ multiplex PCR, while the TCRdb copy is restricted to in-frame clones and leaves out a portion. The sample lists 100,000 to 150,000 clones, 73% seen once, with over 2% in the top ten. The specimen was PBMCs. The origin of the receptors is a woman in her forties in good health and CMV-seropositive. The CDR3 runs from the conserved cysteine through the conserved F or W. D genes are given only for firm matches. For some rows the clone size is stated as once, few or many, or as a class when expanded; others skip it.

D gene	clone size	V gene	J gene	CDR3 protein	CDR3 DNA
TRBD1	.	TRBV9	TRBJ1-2	CASSTTGTGSGDGYTF	TGTGCCAGCAGCACCACCGGGACAGGGTCCGGCGATGGCTACACCTTC
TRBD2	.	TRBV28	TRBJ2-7	CASSPRTSGTYEQYF	TGTGCCAGCAGTCCGCGGACTAGCGGTACCTACGAGCAGTACTTC
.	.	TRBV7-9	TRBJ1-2	CSSSLSSSGDYGYTF	TGTTCCAGCAGCCTATCATCCTCGGGGGACTATGGCTACACCTTC
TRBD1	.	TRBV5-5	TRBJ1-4	CASSLGQGNEKLFF	TGTGCCAGCAGCTTGGGACAGGGAAATGAAAAACTGTTTTTT
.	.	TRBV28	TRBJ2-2	CASSLGNPGELFF	TGTGCCAGCAGTTTGGGCAACCCCGGGGAGCTGTTTTTT
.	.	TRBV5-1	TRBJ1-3	CASSLEAGQISGNTIYF	TGCGCCAGCAGCTTGGAGGCAGGGCAAATCTCTGGAAACACCATATATTTT
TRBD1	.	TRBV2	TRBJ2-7	CASSPGQGPSEQYF	TGTGCCAGCAGTCCGGGACAGGGCCCCTCCGAGCAGTACTTC
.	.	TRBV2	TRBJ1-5	CASTQRGGSSSQPQHF	TGTGCCAGCACCCAACGAGGGGGTTCTTCGAGTCAGCCCCAGCATTTT
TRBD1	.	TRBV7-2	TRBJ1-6	CASSLGTGGLTLHF	TGTGCCAGCAGCTTAGGGACAGGGGGGCTCACCCTCCACTTT
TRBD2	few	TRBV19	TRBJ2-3	CASSLRTSGYTDTQYF	TGTGCCAGTAGCCTAAGGACTAGCGGGTACACAGATACGCAGTATTTT
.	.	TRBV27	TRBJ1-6	CASSLRGTSVPLHF	TGTGCCAGCAGTTTGCGGGGGACCTCGGTCCCCCTCCACTTT
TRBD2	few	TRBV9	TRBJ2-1	CASSQNGTRGYNEQFF	TGTGCCAGCAGCCAAAACGGGACTAGGGGATACAATGAGCAGTTCTTC
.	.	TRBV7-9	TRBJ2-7	CASTTSTGDGGEYF	TGTGCCAGCACCACATCGACAGGAGACGGTGGAGAGTACTTC
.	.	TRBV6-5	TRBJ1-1	CASSSGRGAFF	TGTGCCAGCAGTTCGGGTCGGGGAGCTTTCTTT
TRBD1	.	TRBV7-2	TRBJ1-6	CASSSTGQGRNSPLHF	TGTGCCAGCAGCTCAACCGGACAGGGGAGAAATTCACCCCTCCACTTT
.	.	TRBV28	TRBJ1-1	CASSEQPSEAFF	TGTGCCAGCAGTGAACAGCCGAGTGAAGCTTTCTTT
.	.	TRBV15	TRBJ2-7	CATSRDRVAEQYF	TGTGCCACCAGCAGAGATCGGGTCGCCGAGCAGTACTTC
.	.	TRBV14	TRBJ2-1	CASSQERPGGYNEQFF	TGTGCCAGCAGCCAAGAGCGGCCCGGAGGGTACAATGAGCAGTTCTTC
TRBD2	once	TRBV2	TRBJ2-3	CASKTSGGTDTQYF	TGTGCCAGCAAGACTAGCGGGGGAACAGATACGCAGTATTTT
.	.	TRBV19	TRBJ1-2	CASSNREGNYGYTF	TGTGCCAGTAGTAACAGGGAGGGAAACTATGGCTACACCTTC
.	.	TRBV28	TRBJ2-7	CASSPGFREQYF	TGTGCCAGCAGCCCAGGGTTTCGCGAGCAGTACTTC
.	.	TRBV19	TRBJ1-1	CASSMEFPARTEAFF	TGTGCCAGTAGTATGGAATTTCCAGCGAGGACTGAAGCTTTCTTT
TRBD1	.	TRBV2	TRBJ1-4	CASSYRGKGEKLFF	TGTGCCAGCAGCTACAGGGGGAAGGGGGAAAAACTGTTTTTT
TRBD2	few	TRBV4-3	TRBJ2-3	CASSQDSGGGDTQYF	TGCGCCAGCAGCCAAGACAGCGGGGGGGGAGATACGCAGTATTTT
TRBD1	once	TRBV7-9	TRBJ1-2	CASGTGQANYGYTF	TGTGCCAGTGGGACAGGGCAAGCTAACTATGGCTACACCTTC
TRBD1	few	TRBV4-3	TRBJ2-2	CASSQGTGVGAGELFF	TGCGCCAGCAGCCAAGGGACAGGAGTGGGGGCCGGGGAGCTGTTTTTT
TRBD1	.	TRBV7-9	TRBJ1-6	CANSRQGEGKGPLHF	TGTGCCAACAGCCGACAGGGGGAAGGGAAAGGACCCCTCCACTTT
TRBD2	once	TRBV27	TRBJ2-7	CASSPTWTGEGASGRSSYEQYF	TGTGCCAGCAGTCCCACCTGGACAGGGGAGGGGGCTAGCGGGAGGAGCTCCTACGAGCAGTACTTC
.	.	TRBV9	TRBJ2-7	CASSVLQGGSEQYF	TGTGCCAGCAGCGTACTACAGGGTGGATCCGAGCAGTACTTC
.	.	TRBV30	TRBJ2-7	CAWSERQSRYEQYF	TGTGCCTGGAGTGAGAGGCAGTCTCGCTACGAGCAGTACTTC
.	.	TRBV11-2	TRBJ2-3	CASSLGQATDTQYF	TGTGCCAGCAGCTTAGGACAGGCCACAGATACGCAGTATTTT
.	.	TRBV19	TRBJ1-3	CASTDDRSSSGNTIYF	TGTGCCAGTACCGACGACAGGTCCTCCTCTGGAAACACCATATATTTT
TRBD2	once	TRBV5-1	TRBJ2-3	CASSSTRGADTQYF	TGCGCCAGCAGCTCTACTCGGGGGGCAGATACGCAGTATTTT
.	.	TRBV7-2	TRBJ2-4	CASVLSPTQDIQYF	TGTGCCAGCGTCCTTTCCCCGACCCAGGACATTCAGTACTTC
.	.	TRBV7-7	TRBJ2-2	CASSLAGGTGELFF	TGTGCTAGCAGCTTAGCTGGGGGGACCGGGGAGCTGTTTTTT
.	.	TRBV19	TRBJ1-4	CASSALAGAVNEKLFF	TGTGCCAGTAGTGCACTAGCGGGGGCCGTTAATGAAAAACTGTTTTTT
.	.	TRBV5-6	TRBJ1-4	CASSLVTVNEKLFF	TGTGCCAGCAGCTTGGTCACGGTTAATGAAAAACTGTTTTTT
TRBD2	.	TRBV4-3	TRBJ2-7	CASSQAGPSTSGGLLEQYF	TGCGCCAGCAGCCAAGCTGGCCCCTCGACTAGCGGGGGGTTGTTAGAGCAGTACTTC
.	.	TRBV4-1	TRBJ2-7	CASSQALTGYTYEQYF	TGCGCCAGCAGCCAAGCTCTGACAGGATATACCTACGAGCAGTACTTC
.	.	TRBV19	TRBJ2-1	CASTQYNEQFF	TGTGCCAGTACCCAGTACAATGAGCAGTTCTTC
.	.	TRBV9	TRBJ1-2	CASSVAQEGYGYTF	TGTGCCAGCAGCGTAGCGCAGGAGGGCTATGGCTACACCTTC
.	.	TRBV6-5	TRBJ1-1	CASSEPGYGAFF	TGTGCCAGCAGTGAACCGGGATACGGGGCTTTCTTT
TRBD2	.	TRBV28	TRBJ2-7	CASRGTSGVTAYEQYF	TGTGCCAGCAGGGGGACTAGCGGGGTGACAGCCTACGAGCAGTACTTC
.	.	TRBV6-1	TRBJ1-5	CASSGPQGITQPQHF	TGTGCCAGCAGTGGGCCACAGGGCATAACGCAGCCCCAGCATTTT
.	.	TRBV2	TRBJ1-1	CASSVQGWTEAFF	TGTGCCAGCAGTGTTCAGGGATGGACTGAAGCTTTCTTT
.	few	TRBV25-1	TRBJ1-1	CASSESRGRGTEAFF	TGTGCCAGCAGTGAATCGCGGGGCCGGGGCACTGAAGCTTTCTTT
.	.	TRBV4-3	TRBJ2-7	CASSQDFGGSEQYF	TGCGCCAGCAGCCAAGATTTCGGAGGGTCCGAGCAGTACTTC